The 30 T cell receptor beta chains reported below all come from one sample, sequenced in a study of blood T cell repertoires in COVID-19. Using immunoSEQ multiplex PCR, the repertoire was profiled, and TCRdb retains in-frame clones only, with some absent. This table holds about 180,000 clones, 75% to 90% found once. Sequenced: peripheral blood. The receptors shown here come from a woman between 40 and 50 years old with COVID-19, enrolled during active disease.

The chain links TRBV28 to TRBJ1-6; the match to TRBD1 covers 8 bases. From germline, CDR1 is MDHEN and CDR2 SYDVKM. CDR3 size: 16 residues. V lost 6 bases and J lost 0; bases outside the gene matches: 4. Here the CDR3 reads CASSGQGSSYNSPLHF. The DNA of the CDR3 is TGTGCCAGCAGCGGACAGGGCAGCTCCTATAATTCACCCCTCCACTTT. Full variable domain (remainder filled in from reference TRBV28 and TRBJ1-6): DVKVTQSSRYLVKRTGEKVFLECVQDMDHENMFWYRQDPGLGLRLIYFSYDVKMKEKGDIPEGYSVSREKKERFSLILESASTNQTSMYLCASSGQGSSYNSPLHFGNGTRLTVT.

The genes are TRBV5-1 and TRBJ2-2; possibly TRBD2 for D (6 bases). Trimming stripped 4 bases from V and 6 bases from J, with 16 bases between. This CDR3 spans 15 amino acids. Looked up from germline, CDR1 is SGHRS and CDR2 is YFSETQ. The chain's CDR3 is CASSASPGLPGELFF. CDR3 bases: TGCGCCAGCAGCGCATCCCCGGGACTCCCCGGGGAGCTGTTTTTT. The full variable domain, with the rest looked up from reference TRBV5-1 and TRBJ2-2, is KAGVTQTPRYLIKTRGQQVTLSCSPISGHRSVSWYQQTPGQGLQFLFEYFSETQRNKGNFPGRFSGRQFSNSRSEMNVSTLELGDSALYLCASSASPGLPGELFFGEGSRLTVL.

V usage is TRBV18 and J usage is TRBJ1-3; unclear D gene. The CDR3 has 17 residues. Germline V gene data show CDR1 as KGHSH and CDR2 as LQKENI. V was pared by 2 bases and J by 0 bases, with 14 bases between. CDR3 bases: TGTGCCAGCTCACCAACCCAAGGAGCTAGCTCTGGAAACACCATATATTTT. Protein: CASSPTQGASSGNTIYF.

The rearrangement uses TRBV29-1 and TRBJ2-5; 7 positions agree with TRBD2. The closer fit of TRBJ2-7 to the DNA end suggests the J call may be wrong. There are 13 residues in the CDR3. Germline V gives CDR1 SQVTM, CDR2 ANQGSEA. The CDR3 DNA is TGCAGCGTTTCTCAGGTCGGGGGGTACGAGCAGTACTTC. Translated: CSVSQVGGYEQYF.

This chain uses TRBV6-2 or TRBV6-3 with TRBJ1-5; D unclear. The germline V gene encodes CDR1 MNHEY and CDR2 SVGEGT. The CDR3 is 13 amino acids. The ends were cut back, 2 bases at V and 7 bases at J, with 9 bases in the middle. DNA of the CDR3: TGTGCCAGCAGTTACGAGTGGAGGCAGCCCCAGCATTTT. Translating gives CASSYEWRQPQHF.

The chain links TRBV6-5 to TRBJ1-1, with 7 nucleotides matching TRBD1. The junction had 15 bases not matched to a gene; V was cut back by 10 bases and J by 4 bases. Germline V gene data show CDR1 as MNHEY and CDR2 as SVGAGI. The CDR3 consists of 15 residues. The CDR3 DNA reads as TGTGCCAACTCCCCAAAGAGACAGGGAAGCACTGAAGCTTTCTTT. Protein sequence: CANSPKRQGSTEAFF.

This clone has just one count. V gene TRBV7-8 combines with J gene TRBJ1-5; D is perhaps TRBD1 (6 bases). Trimming removed 5 bases at V and 6 bases at J, with 14 bases between. CDR3 length: 14 residues. From germline, CDR1 is SGHVS and CDR2 FQNEAQ. The CDR3 loop reads CASSPPGVVQPQHF. CDR3 nucleotide sequence: TGTGCCAGCAGCCCCCCAGGGGTCGTTCAGCCCCAGCATTTT. Filled out from reference TRBV7-8 and TRBJ1-5, the complete variable domain reads GAGVSQSPRYKVAKRGQDVALRCDPISGHVSLFWYQQALGQGPEFLTYFQNEAQLDKSGLPSDRFFAERPEGSVSTLKIQRTQQEDSAVYLCASSPPGVVQPQHFGDGTRLSIL.

The chain recombines TRBV5-1 with TRBJ2-7; 10 nucleotides line up with TRBD2. Looked up from germline, CDR1 is SGHRS and CDR2 is YFSETQ. The CDR3 length is 16 residues. V lost 0 bases, J lost 6 bases, and 9 bases stayed unmatched. The CDR3 loop reads CASSLAVIAGGGEQYF. The CDR3 DNA reads TGCGCCAGCAGCTTGGCCGTGATAGCGGGAGGAGGCGAGCAGTACTTC.

The V and J genes are TRBV9 and TRBJ1-1, with 8 bases identical to TRBD1. Germline-derived CDR1 and CDR2 are SGDLS and YYNGEE. The CDR3 covers 15 residues. After removal of 2 bases from V and 1 base from J, the junction contained 4 bases not matched to a gene. The CDR3 DNA follows: TGTGCCAGCAGCGTGGGGACAGGTTCGAACACTGAAGCTTTCTTT. Protein product: CASSVGTGSNTEAFF.

V is TRBV23-1 and J is TRBJ2-7; a weak D match, TRBD2 (7 bases). TRBV23-1 is marked as an open reading frame, function uncertain. The CDR3 covers 17 residues. V was shortened by 6 bases and J by 8 bases, with 29 bases between the two germline ends. The CDR3 here is CASSPMGGRGGVGKQYF. The DNA for the CDR3 is TGCGCCAGCAGCCCCATGGGGGGGCGCGGTGGGGTTGGAAAGCAGTACTTC.

The chain has TRBV6-5 and TRBJ1-4, with 9 bases matching TRBD1. From germline, CDR1 is MNHEY and CDR2 SVGAGI. CDR3 size: 14 residues. V shed 5 bases, J shed 8 bases, and the junction held 6 bases outside the gene matches. Written as DNA, the CDR3 is TGTGCCAGCAGTACAGGGGGCGGTTTGGAAAAACTGTTTTTT. This gives the protein CASSTGGGLEKLFF.

In DNA, the CDR3 is TGCGCCAGCAGCTTGCCGGGCGGGGAGACCCAGTACTTC. Amino acid sequence: CASSLPGGETQYF. The rearrangement links TRBV5-1 to TRBJ2-5; D is possibly TRBD2 (5 bases). From germline, CDR1 is SGHRS and CDR2 YFSETQ. This CDR3 region has 13 residues. V was pared by 1 base and J by 5 bases, with 9 bases between. Full variable domain (rest looked up from reference TRBV5-1 and TRBJ2-5): KAGVTQTPRYLIKTRGQQVTLSCSPISGHRSVSWYQQTPGQGLQFLFEYFSETQRNKGNFPGRFSGRQFSNSRSEMNVSTLELGDSALYLCASSLPGGETQYFGPGTRLLVL.

The gene calls are TRBV28 and TRBJ2-1, with 10 positions matching TRBD2. The CDR3 runs to 17 residues. The V segment lost 6 bases and the J segment 4 bases; nucleotides outside the gene matches: 12. Germline V gene sequence: CDR1 MDHEN, CDR2 SYDVKM. CDR3 coding DNA: TGTGCCAGCAGGACCGTAGCGGGAGGTTCGGTTTACAATGAGCAGTTCTTC. Residues: CASRTVAGGSVYNEQFF.

The CDR3 bases are TGTGCCAGCAGCTTAAACGACTACCTTCTAGGCTACGAGCAGTACTTC. It encodes CASSLNDYLLGYEQYF. The chain joins TRBV7-9 to TRBJ2-7; D possibly corresponds to TRBD2 (5 bases). Trimming cost V 2 bases and J 3 bases, with 17 bases left between them. Germline CDR1 reads SEHNR; CDR2 reads FQNEAQ (reference sequence). This CDR3 comprises 16 residues.

The chain carries TRBV12-5 and TRBJ2-1, with 7 bases fitting TRBD1. Germline CDR1 reads LGHNT; CDR2 reads FRNRAP. The CDR3 runs 16 residues. V dropped 6 bases and J dropped 0; count of bases not matched to a gene: 8. CDR3 bases: TGTGCTAGTGGCCCTGGACCAGGGGGCTCCTACAATGAGCAGTTCTTC. This sequence encodes CASGPGPGGSYNEQFF.

The V call is TRBV19, the J call TRBJ1-2; D call uncertain. CDR1 and CDR2 from the germline V gene are LNHDA and SQIVND (reference sequence). The CDR3 extends over 11 amino acids. V shed 6 bases and J shed 2 bases, with 4 bases lying between them. The DNA for the CDR3 is TGTGCCAGTAGACTCAACTATGGCTACACCTTC. Its translation is CASRLNYGYTF.

The genes are TRBV6-5 and TRBJ2-6; D may be TRBD1 (6 bases). CDR3 length: 15 residues. Germline lookup yields CDR1 MNHEY and CDR2 SVGAGI. Trimming took 9 bases from V and 0 from J, leaving 12 bases between them. CDR3 sequence: CASRQDRSGANVLTF. CDR3 DNA: TGTGCCAGTAGACAGGACCGCTCTGGGGCCAACGTCCTGACTTTC.

This rearrangement joins TRBV2 to TRBJ1-1; D call uncertain. Trimming took off 6 bases at V and 0 bases at J, with 11 bases between the two ends. This CDR3 is built from 14 residues. Germline V gene sequence: CDR1 SNHLY, CDR2 FYNNEI. In DNA form, the CDR3 reads TGTGCCAGCAGGATCACAGTGATGAACACTGAAGCTTTCTTT. Its translation: CASRITVMNTEAFF. The complete variable domain, with remaining parts taken from reference TRBV2 and TRBJ1-1, reads EPEVTQTPSHQVTQMGQEVILRCVPISNHLYFYWYRQILGQKVEFLVSFYNNEISEKSEIFDDQFSVERPDGSNFTLKIRSTKLEDSAMYFCASRITVMNTEAFFGQGTRLTVV.

The V gene is TRBV5-5, the J gene TRBJ2-1; TRBD2 aligns across 16 bases. Trimming cost V 4 bases and J 9 bases; bases outside gene matches: 16. Looked up from germline, CDR1 is SGHKS and CDR2 is YYEKEE (reference sequence). The CDR3 has 19 residues. The DNA of the CDR3 is TGTGCCAGCAGCCTAAACCCCGGGACTAGCGGGGGGGCCCTTACTGAGCAGTTCTTC. As protein: CASSLNPGTSGGALTEQFF. Full variable domain (missing parts from reference TRBV5-5 and TRBJ2-1): DAGVTQSPTHLIKTRGQQVTLRCSPISGHKSVSWYQQVLGQGPQFIFQYYEKEERGRGNFPDRFSARQFPNYSSELNVNALLLGDSALYLCASSLNPGTSGGALTEQFFGPGTRLTVL.

The V and J genes are TRBV2 and TRBJ1-2; D is perhaps TRBD1 (5 bases). CDR3 length: 12 residues. V dropped 3 bases and J dropped 4 bases, with 6 bases sitting between them. Germline V lookup: CDR1 SNHLY, CDR2 FYNNEI. The DNA for the CDR3 is TGTGCCAGCAGTGACCAGGGCTATGGCTACACCTTC. The encoded protein is CASSDQGYGYTF.

The chain has TRBV18 and TRBJ2-2, with 9 bases matching TRBD1. The CDR3 loop spans 16 amino acids. J was trimmed by 0 bases and V by 3 bases; bases with no gene match: 2. The V gene's germline CDR1 is KGHSH and CDR2 LQKENI. CDR3 loop: CASSPDRGANTGELFF. In DNA, the CDR3 is TGTGCCAGCTCACCGGACAGGGGAGCGAACACCGGGGAGCTGTTTTTT.

The V gene is TRBV19, the J gene TRBJ1-1; D gene unclear. CDR1 LNHDA and CDR2 SQIVND come from the germline V gene (reference sequence). Trimming took 6 bases from V and 4 from J, leaving 9 bases between them. The length of the CDR3 is 12 residues. The CDR3 sequence: CASRSGATEAFF. CDR3 DNA sequence: TGTGCCAGTAGGTCCGGTGCCACTGAAGCTTTCTTT.

This chain joins TRBV28 and TRBJ2-7, with 10 bases identical to TRBD2. Losses at the gene ends were 6 bases for V and 2 bases for J; bases not matched to a gene: 4. The CDR3 contains 14 residues. Germline lookup yields CDR1 MDHEN and CDR2 SYDVKM. This chain's CDR3 is CASRTLAGAYEQYF. DNA of the CDR3: TGTGCCAGCAGAACGCTAGCGGGAGCCTACGAGCAGTACTTC.

V usage is TRBV5-8 and J usage is TRBJ1-3; D perhaps matches TRBD1 (5 bases). This CDR3 region has 15 residues. Germline V gene sequence: CDR1 SGHTS, CDR2 YDEGEE. Trimming stripped 0 bases from V and 6 bases from J, with 13 bases between. The CDR3 bases are TGTGCCAGCAGCTTGGGGTACGGGGGACTAAACACCATATATTTT. As protein: CASSLGYGGLNTIYF.

The DNA for the CDR3 is TGCGCCAGCAGCTTGAACGGCTACAATGAGCAGTTCTTC. Its translation: CASSLNGYNEQFF. The V call is TRBV5-1, the J call TRBJ2-1; no firm D call. Germline CDR1 is SGHRS and CDR2 is YFSETQ. V was cut by 1 base and J by 3 bases, with 5 bases left in between. The CDR3 covers 13 residues.

The CDR3 region is CASSYDRGVDEKLFF. The CDR3 nucleotides are TGTGCCAGCAGTTACGACAGGGGAGTTGATGAAAAACTGTTTTTT. This chain links TRBV6-5 with TRBJ1-4; TRBD1 aligns across 8 bases. After removal of 2 bases from V and 6 bases from J, the junction contained 5 bases not matched to a gene. The CDR3 extends over 15 amino acids. The germline V gene has CDR1 MNHEY and CDR2 SVGAGI.

The rearrangement uses TRBV4-1 and TRBJ2-3; weak D call: TRBD2 (5 bases). Trimming took off 0 bases at V and 2 bases at J, with 6 bases between the two ends. Germline CDR1 is MGHRA and CDR2 is YSYEKL. CDR3 size: 14 residues. The CDR3 is CASSQEDYTDTQYF. CDR3 coding DNA: TGCGCCAGCAGCCAAGAAGACTACACAGATACGCAGTATTTT.

V usage is TRBV19 and J usage is TRBJ1-1; TRBD1 aligns across 7 bases. The junction had 11 bases not matched to a gene; V was cut back by 9 bases and J by 4 bases. CDR1 is LNHDA, CDR2 SQIVND, per germline (reference sequence). The CDR3 extends over 14 amino acids. CDR3 in amino acids: CASLRQGVRTEAFF. The CDR3 DNA reads as TGTGCCAGCCTAAGACAGGGAGTACGCACTGAAGCTTTCTTT.

The chain has TRBV9 and TRBJ2-6, with a tentative D call TRBD1 (6 bases). V was trimmed by 3 bases and J by 2 bases, leaving 9 bases between them. CDR1 is SGDLS, CDR2 YYNGEE, per germline. The CDR3 covers 15 residues. Written as DNA, the CDR3 is TGTGCCAGCAGCGCCAAGGGGGCTGGGGCCAACGTCCTGACTTTC. This gives the protein CASSAKGAGANVLTF.

This sequence joins TRBV10-3 and TRBJ2-5; a weak D match, TRBD1 (5 bases). Germline V lookup: CDR1 ENHRY, CDR2 SYGVKD. Between the trimmed V and J ends, which lost 5 bases and 4 bases, there was a span of 14 bases. The length of the CDR3 is 14 residues. The CDR3, as DNA: TGTGCCATCAGTAAAACGCAGGGCGGAGAGACCCAGTACTTC. Translated: CAISKTQGGETQYF.